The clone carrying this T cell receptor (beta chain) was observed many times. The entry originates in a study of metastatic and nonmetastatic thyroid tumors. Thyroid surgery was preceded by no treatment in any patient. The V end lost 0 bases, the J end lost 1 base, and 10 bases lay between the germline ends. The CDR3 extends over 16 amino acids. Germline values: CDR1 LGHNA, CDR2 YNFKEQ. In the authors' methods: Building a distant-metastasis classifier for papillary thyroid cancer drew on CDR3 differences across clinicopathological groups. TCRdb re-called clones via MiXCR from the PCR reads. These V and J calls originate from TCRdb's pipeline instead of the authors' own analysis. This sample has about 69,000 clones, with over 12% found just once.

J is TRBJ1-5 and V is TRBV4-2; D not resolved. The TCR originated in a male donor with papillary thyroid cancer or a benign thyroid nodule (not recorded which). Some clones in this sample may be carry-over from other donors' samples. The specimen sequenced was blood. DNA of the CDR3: TGTGCCAGCAGCCAAGATCTGAGTCGAAGCAATCAGCCCCAGCATTTT. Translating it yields CASSQDLSRSNQPQHF.